This entry lists 21 T cell receptor beta chains sequenced from one sample in a study of PD-1 blockade in classical Hodgkin lymphoma. The method was immunoSEQ multiplex PCR; TCRdb's version includes in-frame clones alone and lacks a portion of them. The sample contains 39,000 or so clones, about 85% of which appear only once. Every patient was affected by relapse after autologous stem cell transplantation, while exposure to brentuximab vedotin was not uniform. The sample in question was peripheral blood mononuclear cells (PBMCs), obtained before the second cycle of nivolumab. The receptor source for this set is a human donor with classical Hodgkin lymphoma.

V is TRBV27 and J is TRBJ2-3, with D unresolved. CDR1 and CDR2 (germline): MNHEY, SMNVEV (reference sequence). This CDR3 has 10 amino acids. The germline V and J ends were trimmed by 8 bases and 2 bases, with 2 bases remaining between them. CDR3 in DNA: TGTGCCAGCCTCACAGATACGCAGTATTTT. Protein product: CASLTDTQYF.

This clone is a singleton in its sample. The rearrangement uses TRBV6-1 and TRBJ2-7; 9 bases map to TRBD1. CDR1 is MNHNS and CDR2 is SASEGT in the germline V gene. The CDR3 is made up of 15 amino acids. Trimming removed 2 bases from V and 3 bases from J; junction bases left unmatched: 5. The CDR3 DNA reads TGTGCCAGCAGTGAATATGGGACAGGGATCTACGAGCAGTACTTC. This codes for CASSEYGTGIYEQYF.

The rearrangement uses TRBV10-1 and TRBJ2-3; TRBD1 matches 7 bases. There are 20 residues in the CDR3. V gave up 6 bases and J gave up 2 bases; unmatched junction bases: 23. Germline V gene sequence: CDR1 WNHNN, CDR2 SYGVQD (reference sequence). DNA of the CDR3: TGCGCCAGCAGACGCCTCTTAATCACAGGGAAGGGGGCAGACACAGATACGCAGTATTTT. Protein sequence: CASRRLLITGKGADTDTQYF.

The chain joins TRBV6-1 to TRBJ1-5; 8 bases are shared with TRBD1. V was pared by 6 bases and J by 1 base, with 5 bases of the junction left unmatched. The CDR3 runs to 15 residues. Germline V lookup: CDR1 MNHNS, CDR2 SASEGT. This CDR3 reads CASSLQGESNQPQHF. The CDR3 DNA follows: TGTGCCAGCAGCTTACAGGGGGAAAGCAATCAGCCCCAGCATTTT.

The chain is built from TRBV9 and TRBJ2-7; the D gene is possibly TRBD1 (6 bases). CDR1 and CDR2 (germline): SGDLS, YYNGEE. Trimming removed 6 bases from V and 0 bases from J, with 13 bases in between. The CDR3 spans 14 residues. CDR3 DNA: TGTGCCAGCAACCCACAGGGAGCCTCCTACGAGCAGTACTTC. It translates to CASNPQGASYEQYF.

V and J are TRBV9 and TRBJ2-7; 10 bases match TRBD1. The germline CDR1 and CDR2 sequences are SGDLS and YYNGEE. This CDR3 is 15 amino acids long. Unmatched junction bases numbered 4, after V lost 1 base and J lost 3 bases. The CDR3 DNA reads TGTGCCAGCAGCGTATCCGGGACAGGGGTCTACGAGCAGTACTTC. Encoded protein: CASSVSGTGVYEQYF. Full variable domain (missing parts from reference TRBV9 and TRBJ2-7): DSGVTQTPKHLITATGQRVTLRCSPRSGDLSVYWYQQSLDQGLQFLIQYYNGEERAKGNILERFSAQQFPDLHSELNLSSLELGDSALYFCASSVSGTGVYEQYFGPGTRLTVT.

The chain employs TRBV2 and TRBJ2-7; D call uncertain. CDR1 and CDR2 (germline): SNHLY, FYNNEI. The CDR3 totals 13 residues. The V gene lost 6 bases and the J gene lost 1 base, with 10 bases spanning the gap. CDR3 region: CASSMTPSYEQYF. The CDR3 DNA reads as TGTGCCAGCAGCATGACACCTTCCTACGAGCAGTACTTC.

The chain combines TRBV29-1 with TRBJ2-5, with 8 nucleotides matching TRBD1. The germline V gene has CDR1 SQVTM and CDR2 ANQGSEA. The CDR3 contains 13 residues. V lost 8 bases and J lost 7; bases outside the gene matches: 12. DNA for the CDR3: TGCAGCACCAGAGTTCAACAGGGGGTGACCCAGTACTTC. It codes for CSTRVQQGVTQYF.

The chain recombines TRBV6-6 with TRBJ1-5; possibly TRBD1 for D (6 bases). The germline V gene encodes CDR1 MNHNY and CDR2 SVGAGI (reference sequence). The CDR3 has 16 residues. Trimming took 0 bases from V and 0 from J, leaving 9 bases between them. The CDR3 loop is CASSYSWGLSNQPQHF. In nucleotides, the CDR3 is TGTGCCAGCAGTTACTCGTGGGGGCTTAGCAATCAGCCCCAGCATTTT.

The chain employs TRBV4-3 and TRBJ2-1; 7 bases match TRBD2. The CDR3 consists of 16 residues. The germline CDR1 and CDR2 sequences are LGHNA and YSLEER. Unmatched junction bases numbered 2, after V lost 0 bases and J lost 0 bases. The CDR3 coding sequence is TGCGCCAGCAGCCAAGAACCGGGGGGCTCCTACAATGAGCAGTTCTTC. Translation gives CASSQEPGGSYNEQFF.

This chain links TRBV6-1 with TRBJ2-7; 8 nucleotides line up with TRBD1. This CDR3 has 13 amino acids. After removal of 5 bases from V and 6 bases from J, the junction contained 6 bases not matched to a gene. Germline V gene sequence: CDR1 MNHNS, CDR2 SASEGT. The DNA of the CDR3 is TGTGCCAGCAGTAAAGACAGGGGTCGCGAGCAGTACTTC. This translates into CASSKDRGREQYF.

The chain has TRBV2 and TRBJ2-1; no clear D. The CDR3 length is 17 residues. Trimming shortened V by 6 bases and J by 4 bases, and 22 bases separated the two germline ends. CDR1 and CDR2 from the germline V gene are SNHLY and FYNNEI. CDR3 sequence: CASSANPSRARYNEQFF. Written as DNA, the CDR3 is TGTGCCAGCAGCGCCAACCCTTCGCGCGCGAGGTACAATGAGCAGTTCTTC. Full variable domain (outside the CDR3, taken from reference TRBV2 and TRBJ2-1): EPEVTQTPSHQVTQMGQEVILRCVPISNHLYFYWYRQILGQKVEFLVSFYNNEISEKSEIFDDQFSVERPDGSNFTLKIRSTKLEDSAMYFCASSANPSRARYNEQFFGPGTRLTVL.

The V and J genes are TRBV4-2 and TRBJ2-2; maybe TRBD2 (6 bases). The CDR3 consists of 14 residues. V dropped 1 base and J dropped 3 bases, with 6 bases sitting between them. In germline, CDR1 is LGHNA, CDR2 YNFKEQ. CDR3 in amino acids: CASSQGLDTGELFF. As DNA, the CDR3 is TGTGCCAGCAGCCAAGGACTAGACACCGGGGAGCTGTTTTTT.

The V call is TRBV29-1, the J call TRBJ2-7; a possible D gene is TRBD2 (6 bases). Trimming took 4 bases from V and 1 from J, leaving 14 bases between them. The CDR3 is made up of 14 amino acids. The germline V gene has CDR1 SQVTM and CDR2 ANQGSEA. Here the CDR3 reads CSVAVLARSYEQYF. CDR3 coding DNA: TGCAGCGTTGCGGTCCTAGCGAGATCCTACGAGCAGTACTTC.

V gene TRBV29-1 combines with J gene TRBJ2-1; TRBD2 might be the D (6 bases). The CDR3 contains 16 residues. The V gene's germline CDR1 is SQVTM and CDR2 ANQGSEA. Trimming shortened V by 6 bases and J by 0 bases, and 18 bases separated the two germline ends. CDR3 sequence: CSVERERISSYNEQFF. Here the CDR3 DNA reads TGCAGCGTAGAACGGGAGCGGATTAGCTCCTACAATGAGCAGTTCTTC.

This sequence joins TRBV13 and TRBJ2-2; weak D call: TRBD2 (5 bases). The CDR3 contains 15 residues. Germline-derived CDR1 and CDR2 are PRHDT and FYEKMQ (reference sequence). Trimming pared 3 bases from V and 1 base from J, leaving 9 bases between. The CDR3 DNA is TGTGCCAGCAGCTTGAGGGAATTGAACACCGGGGAGCTGTTTTTT. It is translated as CASSLRELNTGELFF.

Remarks on this clone: This same CDR3 is encoded by further DNA sequences in the sample. The rearrangement links TRBV5-4 to TRBJ1-2; D gene unclear. Looked up from germline, CDR1 is SGHNT and CDR2 is YYREEE (reference sequence). The CDR3 sequence is 14 residues long. V shed 2 bases and J shed 1 base, with 9 bases lying between them. The CDR3, as DNA: TGTGCCAGCAGCTTAGCCGGCCTTAACTATGGCTACACCTTC. Protein product: CASSLAGLNYGYTF.

V usage is TRBV19 and J usage is TRBJ1-5; 10 bases agree with TRBD1. Per germline, CDR1 LNHDA and CDR2 SQIVND (reference sequence). Germline trimming cut 7 bases from V and 6 bases from J; bases unmatched to any gene: 6. This CDR3 region has 14 residues. The CDR3 DNA follows: TGTGCCAGTAAACCGACAGGGGGCGGTCAGCCCCAGCATTTT. Residues: CASKPTGGGQPQHF.

The chain couples TRBV4-1 to TRBJ1-1, with D unclear. Germline loops: CDR1 MGHRA, CDR2 YSYEKL. V lost 2 bases to trimming and J lost 10 bases, with 17 bases between them. There are 14 residues in the CDR3. This chain's CDR3 is CASSQMDGAAGAFF. In DNA form, the CDR3 reads TGCGCCAGCAGCCAAATGGACGGTGCAGCTGGAGCTTTCTTT.

This chain joins TRBV5-8 and TRBJ2-3; 15 nucleotides align to TRBD2. Looked up from germline, CDR1 is SGHTS and CDR2 is YDEGEE. Unmatched junction bases numbered 7, after V lost 2 bases and J lost 3 bases. The CDR3 is 18 amino acids. The CDR3 region has the DNA TGTGCCAGCAGCTTCGGACTAGCGGGGGGGCCTCGTACAGATACGCAGTATTTT. Its protein product is CASSFGLAGGPRTDTQYF.

The CDR3 nucleotides are TGTGCCAGCAGTGAACGCGGCAGGAGGGATGAGCAGTTCTTC. Translated: CASSERGRRDEQFF. This chain uses TRBV2 with TRBJ2-1, with a tentative D call TRBD2 (6 bases). This CDR3 spans 14 amino acids. The ends were cut back, 2 bases at V and 8 bases at J, with 13 bases in the middle. CDR1 is SNHLY and CDR2 is FYNNEI in the germline V gene.